This T cell receptor beta chain was obtained from a study of vaccination and CD4 T cells after COVID-19. Overall study: Post-COVID draws followed diagnosis by a median 101 days (range 35 to 161).

Notes on this clonotype: The antigen remains undetermined.

The CDR3 runs 15 residues. V was pared by 2 bases and J by 0 bases, with 8 bases between. Treatment meaning: roughly 10-day PBMC culture with coronavirus spike peptide pools or control peptides (ViraFEST assay). PBMCs, plated at around 2 million per well, were grown in the presence of roughly 10 IU/ml IL-2 and 10 ug/ml peptide pools. Fresh medium (containing IL-2) replaced half the medium on days 3 and 7. Cultured CD4+ T-cell DNA underwent Oncomine TCR Beta short-read sequencing. TCRdb re-called the PCR reads with MiXCR, one entry per CDR3 protein. The table shows over 15,000 distinct CDR3 sequences, with about 60% occurring only once.

Material for sequencing was CD4+ T cells from blood, cultured in vitro. This sequence joins TRBV12-3 or TRBV12-4 and TRBJ2-1; possible D gene TRBD1, 5 bases. This sequence was found in a human donor who had recovered from COVID-19. The CDR3 bases are TGTGCCAGCAGTTTAAGGGGAAGCTCCTACAATGAGCAGTTCTTC. This sequence encodes CASSLRGSSYNEQFF.